This T cell receptor beta chain was sequenced during a study of PD-L1 blockade in urothelial cancer. Sample time point: pretreatment peripheral blood. TCRdb keeps only in-frame clones here, not all; method: immunoSEQ multiplex PCR. The sample consists of around 92,000 clones, 80% to 90% of them appearing once. CDR1 KGHSH and CDR2 LQKENI come from the germline V gene. This CDR3 region has 15 residues. Losses at the gene ends were 4 bases for V and 0 bases for J; bases not matched to a gene: 2. The input for sequencing was PBMCs, taken around atezolizumab (anti-PD-L1) treatment. This sequence originates from a woman aged 80 or over with urothelial cancer. V gene TRBV18 combines with J gene TRBJ2-1, with 8 bases identical to TRBD2. The CDR3 spells CASSLAGTSYNEQFF. DNA for the CDR3: TGTGCCAGCTCACTAGCGGGGACCTCCTACAATGAGCAGTTCTTC.